This TCR beta chain was sequenced during a study of chemoradiotherapy in HPV16-positive cancers. Study-wide results and caveats: Candidate HPV-specific clones and E7-related TCR motifs grew in tumor during treatment.

To note about this clone: What it binds is not known.

Profiling relied on immunoSEQ multiplex PCR, and the TCRdb table lists in-frame clones only, not all of them. The sample lists some 19,000 clones, 87% occurring once. In germline, CDR1 is SGHNT, CDR2 YYREEE (reference sequence). This CDR3 has 13 amino acids. V was shortened by 0 bases and J by 10 bases, with 13 bases between the two germline ends. Sequencing was performed on blood, taken from a patient who underwent chemoradiotherapy. The receptor was isolated from a human donor with HPV-associated anogenital cancer. This chain links TRBV5-4 with TRBJ1-1; tentative D call: TRBD1 (5 bases). The CDR3 loop reads CASSLDSLGAAFF. The CDR3 DNA reads TGTGCCAGCAGCTTGGATAGCCTCGGGGCAGCTTTCTTT.